The clone carrying this TCR beta chain was recorded at least ten times. Its antigen is currently unknown. Trimming pared 9 bases from V and 0 bases from J, leaving 14 bases between. The CDR3 consists of 14 residues. The germline gives CDR1 SGHRS, CDR2 YFSETQ. TCRdb processed the 5' RACE reads anew with MiXCR; each CDR3 protein has one entry. The data show tens of thousands of distinct CDR3 sequences, about 5.2% seen once. This specimen comes from a study of neurological immune-mediated disorders. Study findings and constraints: Private repertoires in all groups were suggested by the finding that expanded clones across subjects shared no CDR3 amino acid sequences.

Sequencing input: PBMCs. This chain joins TRBV5-1 and TRBJ2-3; the D gene is possibly TRBD2 (5 bases). The source is a woman aged 25 to 39 with multiple sclerosis. CDR3 loop: CATRLWRSTDTQYF. Written as DNA, the CDR3 is TGCGCCACCAGACTATGGCGGAGCACAGATACGCAGTATTTT.